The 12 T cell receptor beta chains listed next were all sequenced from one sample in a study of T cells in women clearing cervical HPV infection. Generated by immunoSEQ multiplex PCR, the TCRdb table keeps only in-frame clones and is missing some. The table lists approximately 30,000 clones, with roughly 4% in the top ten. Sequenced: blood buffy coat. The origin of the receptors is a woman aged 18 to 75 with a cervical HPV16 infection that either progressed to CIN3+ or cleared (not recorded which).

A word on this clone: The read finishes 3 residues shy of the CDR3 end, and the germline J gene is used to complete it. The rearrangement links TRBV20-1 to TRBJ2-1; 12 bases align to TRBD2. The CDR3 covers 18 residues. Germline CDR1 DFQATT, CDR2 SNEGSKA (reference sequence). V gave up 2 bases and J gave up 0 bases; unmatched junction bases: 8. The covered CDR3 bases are TGCAGTGCTAGAAAGGCTAGCGGGGGGGTAAGCTCCTACAATGAG. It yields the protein CSARKASGGVSSYNE. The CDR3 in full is CSARKASGGVSSYNEQFF.

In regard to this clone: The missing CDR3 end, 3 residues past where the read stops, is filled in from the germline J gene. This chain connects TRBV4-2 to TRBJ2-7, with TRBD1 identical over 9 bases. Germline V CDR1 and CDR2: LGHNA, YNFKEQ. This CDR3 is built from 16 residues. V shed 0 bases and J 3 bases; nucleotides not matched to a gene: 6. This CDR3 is CASSQEIGTGHYEQYF. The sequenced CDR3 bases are TGTGCCAGCAGCCAAGAAATCGGGACAGGGCACTACGAG.

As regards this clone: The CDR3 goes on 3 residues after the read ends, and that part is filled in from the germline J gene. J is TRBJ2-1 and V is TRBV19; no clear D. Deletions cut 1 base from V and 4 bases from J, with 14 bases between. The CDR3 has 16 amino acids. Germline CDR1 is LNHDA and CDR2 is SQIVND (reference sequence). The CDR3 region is CASSIGSLSIYNEQFF. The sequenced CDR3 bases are TGTGCCAGTAGTATAGGAAGTCTATCAATTTACAATGAG.

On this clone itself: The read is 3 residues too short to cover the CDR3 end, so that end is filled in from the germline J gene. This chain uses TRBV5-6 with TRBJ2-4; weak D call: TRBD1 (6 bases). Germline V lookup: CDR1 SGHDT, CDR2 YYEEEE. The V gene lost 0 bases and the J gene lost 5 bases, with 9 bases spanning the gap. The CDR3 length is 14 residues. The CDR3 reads CASSLGAGENIQYF. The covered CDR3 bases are TGTGCCAGCAGCTTGGGGGCAGGGGAAAACATT. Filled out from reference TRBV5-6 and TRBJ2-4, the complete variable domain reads DAGVTQSPTHLIKTRGQQVTLRCSPKSGHDTVSWYQQALGQGPQFIFQYYEEEERQRGNFPDRFSGHQFPNYSSELNVNALLLGDSALYLCASSLGAGENIQYFGAGTRLSVL.

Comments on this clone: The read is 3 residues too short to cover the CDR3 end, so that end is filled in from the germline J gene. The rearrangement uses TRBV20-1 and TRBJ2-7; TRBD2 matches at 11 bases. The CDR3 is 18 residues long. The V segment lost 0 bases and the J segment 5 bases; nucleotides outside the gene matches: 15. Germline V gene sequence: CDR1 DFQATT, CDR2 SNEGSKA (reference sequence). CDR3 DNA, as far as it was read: TGCAGTGCTAGAGATCTGGGAGGGGCTAGCGGGGGGATCAACGAG. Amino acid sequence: CSARDLGGASGGINE. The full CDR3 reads CSARDLGGASGGINEQYF.

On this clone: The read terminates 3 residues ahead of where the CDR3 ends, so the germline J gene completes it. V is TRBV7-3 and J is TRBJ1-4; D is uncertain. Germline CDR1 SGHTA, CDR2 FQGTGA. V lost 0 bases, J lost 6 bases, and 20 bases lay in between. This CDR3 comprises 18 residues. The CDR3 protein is CASSLTELRVSWDEKLFF. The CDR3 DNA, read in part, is TGTGCCAGCAGCTTAACGGAGCTAAGGGTCTCTTGGGATGAAAAA.

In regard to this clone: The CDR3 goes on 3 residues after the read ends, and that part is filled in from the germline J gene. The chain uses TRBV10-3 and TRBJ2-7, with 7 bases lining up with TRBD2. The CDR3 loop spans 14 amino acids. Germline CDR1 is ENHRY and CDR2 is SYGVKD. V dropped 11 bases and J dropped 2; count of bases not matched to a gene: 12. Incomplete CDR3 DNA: TGTGCCTCCTATGAAGCTAGCGGTACCTACGAG. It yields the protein CASYEASGTYE. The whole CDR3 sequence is CASYEASGTYEQYF.

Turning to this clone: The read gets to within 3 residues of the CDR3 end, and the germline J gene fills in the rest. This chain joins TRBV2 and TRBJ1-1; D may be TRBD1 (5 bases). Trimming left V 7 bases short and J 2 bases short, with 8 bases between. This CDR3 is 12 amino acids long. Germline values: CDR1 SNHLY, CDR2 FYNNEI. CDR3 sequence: CASNGHNTEAFF. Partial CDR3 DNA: TGTGCCAGCAACGGACACAACACTGAA.

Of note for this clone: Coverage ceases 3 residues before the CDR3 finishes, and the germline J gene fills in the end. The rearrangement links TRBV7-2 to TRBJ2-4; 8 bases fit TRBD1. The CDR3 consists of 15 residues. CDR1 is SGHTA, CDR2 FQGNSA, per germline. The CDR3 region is CASSTYTGTGYGQYF. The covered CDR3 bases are TGTGCCAGCAGCACTTATACCGGGACAGGCTATGGT.

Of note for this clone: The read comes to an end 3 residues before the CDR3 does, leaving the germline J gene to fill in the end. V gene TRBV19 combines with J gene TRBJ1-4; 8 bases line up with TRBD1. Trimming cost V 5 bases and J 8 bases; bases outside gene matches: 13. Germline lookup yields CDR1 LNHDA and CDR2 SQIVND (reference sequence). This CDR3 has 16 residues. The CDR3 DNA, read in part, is TGTGCCAGTAGTGTTCAGGCAGGGGGCCTCGAGGAAAAA. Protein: CASSVQAGGLEEK. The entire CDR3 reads CASSVQAGGLEEKLFF.

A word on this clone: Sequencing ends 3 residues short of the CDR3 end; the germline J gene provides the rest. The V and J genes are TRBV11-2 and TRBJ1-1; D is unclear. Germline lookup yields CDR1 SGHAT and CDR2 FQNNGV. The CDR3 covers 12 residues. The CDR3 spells CASSLGMAEAFF. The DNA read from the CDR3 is TGTGCCAGCAGCTTAGGTATGGCGGAG.

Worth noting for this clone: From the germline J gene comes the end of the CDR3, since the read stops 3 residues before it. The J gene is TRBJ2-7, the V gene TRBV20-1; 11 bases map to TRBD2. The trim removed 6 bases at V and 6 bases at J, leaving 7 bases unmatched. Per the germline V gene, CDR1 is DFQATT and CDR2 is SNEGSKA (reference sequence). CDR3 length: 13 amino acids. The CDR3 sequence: CSAPGLAALEQYF. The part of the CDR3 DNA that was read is TGCAGTGCCCCGGGACTAGCGGCACTCGAG.